A selection of T cell receptor beta chains follows, all from one sample in a study of blood T cell repertoires in COVID-19. TCRdb's copy holds only in-frame clones and misses some; the assay was immunoSEQ multiplex PCR. This sample carries 130,000 or so clones, over 80% of them seen once, and the ten largest clones take 8.5% to 9%. Sample: peripheral blood. The receptor source for this set is a young man with COVID-19, enrolled during active disease. CDR3s leave out the opening cysteine and the closing phenylalanine or tryptophan. A clone size is listed for some rows: how often the clone was seen (once, few, many), or a class if it is expanded.

cdr3_aa v_call clone_size j_call
ASSDGLAYNEQF TRBV2 few TRBJ2-1
ASSQVGLTGEF TRBV19 NA TRBJ2-1
ASSFALRQANEQY TRBV28 NA TRBJ2-7
ASSLTGARGTEAF TRBV6-5 NA TRBJ1-1
ASSIGTSTRTDTQY TRBV19 NA TRBJ2-3
ATSDRYRDRQETQY TRBV24-1 NA TRBJ2-5
ASSFFGQPS TRBV28 NA TRBJ1-5
SAKRLPEQY TRBV20-1 NA TRBJ2-7
ASSQAGGSYEQY TRBV3-1/TRBV3-2 NA TRBJ2-7
ASSERAGGRTDTQY TRBV2 NA TRBJ2-3
AISDRGYEQY TRBV10-3 NA TRBJ2-7
ATGQNNQPQH TRBV24-1 few TRBJ1-5
ASRNPGQVDEQY TRBV6-5 NA TRBJ2-7
ASSQDAGSTDTQY TRBV14 NA TRBJ2-3
ASSHTSDSYEQY TRBV3-1/TRBV3-2 few TRBJ2-7
ASSPSGLYNEQF TRBV19 NA TRBJ2-1
ASGSGTGHNEQF TRBV6-5 NA TRBJ2-1
ASSTREVNNEQF TRBV4-2 NA TRBJ2-1
AITQGGSGNTIY TRBV10-3 NA TRBJ1-3
ASSLASGRASETQY TRBV7-9 once TRBJ2-5
ASSFWSGSPLH TRBV7-9 NA TRBJ1-6
ASSNAALGTYEQY TRBV28 few TRBJ2-7